This T cell receptor (beta chain) was recorded in a study of cytomegalovirus exposure and HLA in healthy donors. Whole-study context: The same platform as the roughly 700 first-cohort repertoires was used for the 120 validation repertoires, a later analysis reported. Findings and limits, study-wide: CMV antigen specificity of three CMV-associated chains was confirmed in vitro. Cytomegalovirus-associated status was assigned to fewer than 200 TCR beta chains.

Points on this clone: Its antigen is currently unknown.

TCRdb's copy holds only in-frame clones and misses some; the assay was immunoSEQ multiplex PCR. The table includes about 79,000 clones, 93% detected once. The V end was cut by 1 base, the J end by 6 bases, with 13 bases between. From germline, CDR1 is SGHTA and CDR2 FQGTGA. CDR3 length: 15 amino acids. The sequenced material came from PBMCs. The origin of this receptor is a woman younger than 45 in good health and CMV-seronegative. The chain recombines TRBV7-3 with TRBJ2-1, with a tentative D call TRBD2 (5 bases). The CDR3 is CASSLIAGRGNEQFF. Here the CDR3 DNA reads TGTGCCAGCAGCTTAATAGCAGGACGGGGCAATGAGCAGTTCTTC.